This paragraph covers one T cell receptor beta chain sequence. The method was immunoSEQ multiplex PCR; TCRdb's version includes in-frame clones alone and lacks a portion of them. The sample has tens of thousands of clones; approximately 91% are singletons. The entry originates in a study of blood T cell repertoires in COVID-19. Overall study: From the United States, Italy and Spain came samples of acute and convalescent COVID-19.

The CDR3 consists of 14 residues. The germline V gene encodes CDR1 MNHEY and CDR2 SVGAGI. The germline V and J ends were trimmed by 11 bases and 0 bases, with 11 bases remaining between them. The source is a human donor in a cohort sampled during active COVID-19. The chain joins TRBV6-5 to TRBJ1-6; tentatively, D is TRBD1 (6 bases). Sequences were obtained from peripheral blood. The CDR3 DNA sequence: TGTGCCGTCCAAGGGGGCTCCTATAATTCACCCCTCCACTTT. The encoded protein is CAVQGGSYNSPLHF.